This T cell receptor (beta chain) originates from a study of blood T cell repertoires in COVID-19. Study-wide background: There were acute and convalescent COVID-19 samples, and they came from the United States, Italy and Spain. PBMCs, B-cell-depleted T cells, or T cells provided the cDNA or gDNA that made up the material.

As handled by the study authors: Reference gene primer amplification in the assay estimated nucleated cell counts. Measured with immunoSEQ multiplex PCR; TCRdb has only the in-frame clones, and not every one. The DNA gave D and trimming, while V, J and clone size come from that table. The sample lists 250,000 to 300,000 clones, 88% occurring once. Seattle patients were enrolled while actively infected and followed longitudinally. Trimming removed 4 bases from V and 8 bases from J, with 14 bases in between. CDR1 and CDR2 (germline): LGHDT, YNNKEL (reference sequence). The CDR3 has 14 residues. Specimen: peripheral blood. The chain carries TRBV3-1 (or the pseudogene TRBV3-2) and TRBJ2-2, with a possible D match to TRBD2 (5 bases). The sequence was collected from a young woman with COVID-19, enrolled during active disease. The CDR3 sequence is CASSLMAGSGELFF. The DNA of the CDR3 is TGTGCCAGCAGCCTTATGGCGGGCAGTGGGGAGCTGTTTTTT.